A selection of T cell receptor beta chains follows, all from one sample in a study of blood T cell repertoires in COVID-19. The protocol was immunoSEQ multiplex PCR, while the TCRdb copy is restricted to in-frame clones and leaves out a portion. Of fewer than 150,000 clones in the sample, about 84% were seen once. The sequencing input was PBMCs or T cells enriched from blood (not recorded which). The receptors were gathered from a woman between 18 and 29 years old who had been exposed to COVID-19. CDR3s include the opening cysteine and the closing phenylalanine or tryptophan. A D gene is named only where the DNA matches it firmly. Size is omitted from some rows. Given values are once, few, many or a class for expanded clones.

d_call clone_size j_call v_call cdr3_aa cdr3_nt
TRBD2 NA TRBJ2-7 TRBV15 CATSRHHTAGRDYEQYF TGTGCCACCAGCAGACATCATACGGCAGGGAGGGATTACGAGCAGTACTTC
NA once TRBJ2-1 TRBV19 CASSITTTNSYNEQFF TGTGCCAGTAGTATAACCACGACAAACTCCTACAATGAGCAGTTCTTC
NA NA TRBJ2-2 TRBV6-2/TRBV6-3 CASSYDEGGSSGSGELFF TGTGCCAGCAGTTATGATGAGGGTGGGAGTTCGGGATCCGGGGAGCTGTTTTTT
TRBD1 once TRBJ1-5 TRBV7-9 CASSRGTGGNQPQHF TGTGCCAGCAGCCGAGGGACAGGGGGCAATCAGCCCCAGCATTTT
NA NA TRBJ2-1 TRBV7-9 CASSLELRYEQFF TGTGCCAGCAGCTTAGAGTTGCGGTACGAGCAGTTCTTC
NA NA TRBJ2-1 TRBV27 CASSLSSDSYNEQFF TGTGCCAGCAGTCTCTCTAGCGACTCCTACAATGAGCAGTTCTTC
TRBD1 once TRBJ2-7 TRBV28 CASSPQGAIWEQYF TGTGCCAGCAGTCCACAGGGGGCTATTTGGGAGCAGTACTTC
NA once TRBJ2-1 TRBV24-1 CATSDLDTRSSYNEQFF TGTGCCACCAGTGATTTGGACACCCGATCCTCCTACAATGAGCAGTTCTTC
NA NA TRBJ2-2 TRBV12-3/TRBV12-4 CASSYYGELFF TGTGCCAGCAGTTACTACGGGGAGCTGTTTTTT
NA NA TRBJ2-3 TRBV5-1 CASSLAIAASTDTQYF TGCGCCAGCAGCTTGGCCATTGCGGCTAGCACAGATACGCAGTATTTT
NA NA TRBJ1-3 TRBV19 CASSIYQNGNTIYF TGTGCCAGTAGTATATACCAGAATGGAAACACCATATATTTT
NA NA TRBJ2-5 TRBV14 CASSQNNQETQYF TGTGCCAGCAGCCAAAACAACCAAGAGACCCAGTACTTC
NA few TRBJ1-1 TRBV24-1 CATSDFAGTEAFF TGTGCCACCAGTGATTTTGCAGGCACTGAAGCTTTCTTT
TRBD2 once TRBJ2-2 TRBV14 CASSQVFRTSVNTGELFF TGTGCCAGCAGCCAAGTATTTAGGACTAGCGTGAACACCGGGGAGCTGTTTTTT
NA few TRBJ2-4 TRBV5-5 CASSLGMGGNIQYF TGTGCCAGCAGCTTGGGGATGGGGGGAAACATTCAGTACTTC
NA NA TRBJ2-3 TRBV29-1 CSVLGLYTDTQYF TGCAGCGTCCTAGGCCTCTACACAGATACGCAGTATTTT
NA NA TRBJ1-2 TRBV20-1 CSASQFLVGYTF TGCAGTGCTAGTCAGTTTCTGGTTGGCTACACCTTC
NA NA TRBJ2-5 TRBV2 CASSAAEETQYF TGTGCCAGCAGTGCTGCAGAAGAGACCCAGTACTTC
TRBD1 NA TRBJ1-5 TRBV5-6 CASSSLGQGFQPQHF TGTGCCAGCAGCAGCTTAGGACAGGGCTTTCAGCCCCAGCATTTT
NA few TRBJ1-6 TRBV7-9 CASSTQGNNSPLHF TGTGCCAGCAGCACACAGGGTAATAATTCACCCCTCCACTTT
NA NA TRBJ1-2 TRBV18 CASSPLSTRVNYGYTF TGTGCCAGCTCACCACTTTCAACCAGGGTGAACTATGGCTACACCTTC
NA once TRBJ1-5 TRBV4-1 CASSLEGLNSNQPQHF TGCGCCAGCAGCCTCGAAGGACTCAATAGCAATCAGCCCCAGCATTTT
NA NA TRBJ1-3 TRBV4-1 CASSQDSSSGNTIYF TGCGCCAGCAGCCAGGACAGTTCCTCTGGAAACACCATATATTTT
NA NA TRBJ1-2 TRBV12-3/TRBV12-4 CASSPRLGTYTF TGTGCCAGCAGTCCCCGCCTAGGTACCTACACCTTC
NA NA TRBJ1-1 TRBV7-9 CASSPLGGTEAFF TGTGCCAGCAGCCCTTTGGGAGGGACGGAAGCTTTCTTT
NA NA TRBJ2-7 TRBV6-2/TRBV6-3 CASSYPPSTGIYEQYF TGTGCCAGCAGTTACCCACCCTCGACGGGAATCTACGAGCAGTACTTC
NA NA TRBJ2-4 TRBV2 CASTPSRGSAKNIQYF TGTGCCAGCACCCCTAGTAGGGGTTCGGCCAAAAACATTCAGTACTTC
NA NA TRBJ2-7 TRBV29-1 CSVGTGTYEQYF TGCAGCGTTGGTACAGGGACCTACGAGCAGTACTTC
TRBD1 NA TRBJ1-1 TRBV7-9 CASSPGGVRNTEAFF TGTGCCAGCAGCCCAGGGGGAGTGCGGAACACTGAAGCTTTCTTT